This entry describes one TCR beta chain. The sample belongs to a study of blood T cell repertoires in COVID-19. As for the study in general: Researchers got acute and convalescent COVID-19 samples from the United States, Italy and Spain. T cells, B-cell-depleted T cells, or PBMCs supplied cDNA or gDNA.

In the authors' methods: Amplification of reference gene primers was used by the study to estimate nucleated cell counts. Method: immunoSEQ multiplex PCR; TCRdb's copy keeps in-frame clones and lacks some. From that table come the V and J calls and clone size; the DNA was used to work out D and trimming. The data show tens of thousands of clones, over 75% seen once. Germline CDR1 MNHEY, CDR2 SMNVEV (reference sequence). The CDR3 has 17 residues. Between the trimmed V and J ends, which lost 5 bases and 4 bases, there was a span of 21 bases. This chain uses TRBV27 with TRBJ1-5, with TRBD1 as a possible D gene (6 bases). The receptor was derived from a man over 45 with active COVID-19. Sequencing was done on a sample of peripheral blood. CDR3 amino acids: CASSPTTGGEGNQPQHF. The CDR3 DNA reads TGTGCCAGCAGTCCGACGACAGGAGGGGAGGGAAATCAGCCCCAGCATTTT.